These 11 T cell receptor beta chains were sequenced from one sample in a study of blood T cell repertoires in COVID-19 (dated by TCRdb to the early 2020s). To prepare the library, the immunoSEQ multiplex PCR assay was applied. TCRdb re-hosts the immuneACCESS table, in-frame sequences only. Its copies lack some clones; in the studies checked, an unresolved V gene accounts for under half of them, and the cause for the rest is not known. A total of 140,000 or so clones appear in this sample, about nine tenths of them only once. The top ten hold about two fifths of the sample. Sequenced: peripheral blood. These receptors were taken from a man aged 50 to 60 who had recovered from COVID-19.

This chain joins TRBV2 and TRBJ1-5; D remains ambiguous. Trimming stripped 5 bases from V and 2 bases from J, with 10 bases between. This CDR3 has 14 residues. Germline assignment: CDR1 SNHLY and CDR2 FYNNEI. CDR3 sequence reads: CASSPTERNQPQHF. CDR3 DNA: TGTGCCAGCAGTCCGACTGAGCGCAATCAGCCCCAGCATTTT.

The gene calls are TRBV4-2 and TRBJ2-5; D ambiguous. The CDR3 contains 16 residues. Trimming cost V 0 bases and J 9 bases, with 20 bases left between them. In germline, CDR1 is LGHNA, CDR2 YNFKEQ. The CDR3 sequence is CASSQETPTVQWAQYF. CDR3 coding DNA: TGTGCCAGCAGCCAAGAAACCCCAACAGTCCAATGGGCCCAGTACTTC.

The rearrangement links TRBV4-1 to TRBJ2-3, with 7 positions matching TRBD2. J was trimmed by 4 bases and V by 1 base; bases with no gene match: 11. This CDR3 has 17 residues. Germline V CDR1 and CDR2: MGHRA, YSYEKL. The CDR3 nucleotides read TGCGCCAGCAGCCAAGGGGGAGGGGACCTAGCCCCAGATACGCAGTATTTT. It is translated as CASSQGGGDLAPDTQYF.

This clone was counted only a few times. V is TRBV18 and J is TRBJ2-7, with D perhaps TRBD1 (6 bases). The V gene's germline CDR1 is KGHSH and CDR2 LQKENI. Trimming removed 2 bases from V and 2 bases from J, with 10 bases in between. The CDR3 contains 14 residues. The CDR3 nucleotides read TGTGCCAGCTCACCAACCAAGGGGGCCTACGAGCAGTACTTC. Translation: CASSPTKGAYEQYF.

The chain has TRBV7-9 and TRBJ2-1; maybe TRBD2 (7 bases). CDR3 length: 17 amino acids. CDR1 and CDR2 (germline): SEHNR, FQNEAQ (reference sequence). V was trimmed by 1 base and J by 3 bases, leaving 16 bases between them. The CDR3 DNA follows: TGTGCCAGCAGCTTAGTGGCGGGGGCGGATATCTACAATGAGCAGTTCTTC. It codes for CASSLVAGADIYNEQFF.

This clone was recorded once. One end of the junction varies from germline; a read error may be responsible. The CDR3 loop reads CASSDRTGSSEQYF. CDR3 DNA sequence: TGCGCCAGCAGCGATAGGACAGGGTCCTCCGAGCAGTACTTC. The V gene is TRBV5-1, the J gene TRBJ2-7; 8 bases map to TRBD1. The CDR3 is made up of 14 amino acids. Germline lookup yields CDR1 SGHRS and CDR2 YFSETQ.

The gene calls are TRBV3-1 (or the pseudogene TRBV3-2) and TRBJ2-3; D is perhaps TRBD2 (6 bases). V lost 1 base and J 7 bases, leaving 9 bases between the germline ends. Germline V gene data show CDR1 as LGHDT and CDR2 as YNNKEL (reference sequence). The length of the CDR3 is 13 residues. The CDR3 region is CASSQVRGNTQYF. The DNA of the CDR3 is TGTGCCAGCAGCCAAGTTCGGGGGAATACGCAGTATTTT.

CDR3 sequence reads: CASSSGGPETQYF. DNA for the CDR3: TGTGCCAGCAGCTCCGGGGGGCCAGAGACCCAGTACTTC. V usage is TRBV7-9 and J usage is TRBJ2-5, with D perhaps TRBD2 (7 bases). The CDR3 covers 13 residues. The V end lost 4 bases, the J end lost 4 bases, and 10 bases lay between the germline ends. Germline lookup yields CDR1 SEHNR and CDR2 FQNEAQ (reference sequence).

CDR3 nucleotides: TGCGCCAGCAGATTAGGACAGGGAAACACCGGGGAGCTGTTTTTT. Residues: CASRLGQGNTGELFF. The chain is built from TRBV5-1 and TRBJ2-2; TRBD1 agrees at 8 bases. The CDR3 sequence is 15 residues long. Germline CDR1 reads SGHRS; CDR2 reads YFSETQ. Unmatched junction bases numbered 5, after V lost 5 bases and J lost 2 bases.

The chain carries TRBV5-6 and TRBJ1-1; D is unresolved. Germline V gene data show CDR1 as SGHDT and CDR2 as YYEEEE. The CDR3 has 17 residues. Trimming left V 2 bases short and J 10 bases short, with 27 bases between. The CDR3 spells CASSLVASVMFTEGAFF. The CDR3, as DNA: TGTGCCAGCAGCTTAGTAGCCTCGGTCATGTTTACAGAGGGAGCTTTCTTT.

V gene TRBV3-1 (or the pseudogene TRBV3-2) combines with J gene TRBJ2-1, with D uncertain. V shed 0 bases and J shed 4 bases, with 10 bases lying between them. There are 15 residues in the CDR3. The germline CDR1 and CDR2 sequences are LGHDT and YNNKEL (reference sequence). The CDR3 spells CASSQERAAYNEQFF. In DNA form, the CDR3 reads TGTGCCAGCAGCCAAGAAAGAGCCGCATACAATGAGCAGTTCTTC.